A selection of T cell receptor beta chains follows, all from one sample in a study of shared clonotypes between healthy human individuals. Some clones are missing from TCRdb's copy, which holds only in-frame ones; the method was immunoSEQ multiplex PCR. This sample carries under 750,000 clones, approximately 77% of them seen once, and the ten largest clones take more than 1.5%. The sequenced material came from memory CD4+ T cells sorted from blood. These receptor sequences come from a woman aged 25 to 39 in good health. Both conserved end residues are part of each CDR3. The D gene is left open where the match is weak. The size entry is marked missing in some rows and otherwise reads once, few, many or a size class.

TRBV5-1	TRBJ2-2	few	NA	TGCGCCAGCAGCTTGGTTTCAGGGCCGACCTCCACCGGGGAGCTGTTTTTT	CASSLVSGPTSTGELFF
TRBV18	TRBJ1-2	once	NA	TGTGCCAGCTCACCACTAGGACAGCCCGTAAACTATGGCTACACCTTC	CASSPLGQPVNYGYTF
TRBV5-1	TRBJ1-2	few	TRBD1	TGCGCCAGCAGCTTGGCGGGACAGGGGAACTATGGCTACACCTTC	CASSLAGQGNYGYTF
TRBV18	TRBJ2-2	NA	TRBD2	TGTGCCAGCTCACGAGCTCTAGCGGGACTTGACTCGAACACCGGGGAGCTGTTTTTT	CASSRALAGLDSNTGELFF
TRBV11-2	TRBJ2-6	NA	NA	TGTGCCAGCAGCTCTCGGGCCTCTGGGGCCAACGTCCTGACTTTC	CASSSRASGANVLTF
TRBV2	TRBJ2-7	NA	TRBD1	TGTGCCAGCATACCGGGACAGGGCTCACGGGAGTACTTC	CASIPGQGSREYF
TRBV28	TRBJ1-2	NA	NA	TGTGCCAGCGGCCGTTATGGCTACACCTTC	CASGRYGYTF
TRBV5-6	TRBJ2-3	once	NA	TGTGCCAGCAGCTTGTCGAGGGCTGCGGATACGCAGTATTTT	CASSLSRAADTQYF
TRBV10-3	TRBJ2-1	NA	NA	TGTGCCATCAGTGAGGCGGAGGTCCGGGACCAGCAGTTCTTC	CAISEAEVRDQQFF
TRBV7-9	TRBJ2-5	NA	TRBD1	TGTGCCAGCAGCCCCGACAGGGGGCGAGAGACCCAGTACTTC	CASSPDRGRETQYF
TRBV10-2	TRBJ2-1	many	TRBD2	TGCGCCAGCAGTGAGTCTCTGCGGGAGTCGTTCTTC	CASSESLRESFF
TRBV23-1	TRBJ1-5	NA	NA	TGCGCCAGCAGTCAACGGAAGGTAATCAATCAGCCCCAGCATTTT	CASSQRKVINQPQHF
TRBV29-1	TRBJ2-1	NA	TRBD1	TGCAGCGCTACGGGACAGGGGATTAAAGGGTTCTTC	CSATGQGIKGFF
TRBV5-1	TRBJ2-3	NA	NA	TGCGCCAGCAGCTCGGGGACCATCACAGATACGCAGTATTTT	CASSSGTITDTQYF
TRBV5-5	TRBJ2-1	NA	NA	TGTGCCAGCAGCTCAAACAATGAGCAGTTCTTC	CASSSNNEQFF
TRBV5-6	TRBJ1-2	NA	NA	TGTGCCAGCAGCCCCCGGACAGCTAATAACTATGGCTACACCTTC	CASSPRTANNYGYTF
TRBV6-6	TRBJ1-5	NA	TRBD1	TGTGCCAGCAGATCCGAGACAGGGGGCAATCAGCCCCAGCATTTT	CASRSETGGNQPQHF
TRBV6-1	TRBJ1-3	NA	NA	TGTGCCAGCAGTGAAGCGCGAACCTCTGGAAACACCATATATTTT	CASSEARTSGNTIYF
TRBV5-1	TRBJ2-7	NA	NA	TGCGCCAGCAGCTTCGGTACGTCACAGGGAATCTTAGCCTACGAGCAGTACTTC	CASSFGTSQGILAYEQYF
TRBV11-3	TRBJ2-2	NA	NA	TGTGCCAGCAGCTCCGCTGGAGCCCACACCGGGGAGCTGTTTTTT	CASSSAGAHTGELFF
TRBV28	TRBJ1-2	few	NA	TGTGCCAGCGGCGGGAACTATGGCTACACCTTC	CASGGNYGYTF
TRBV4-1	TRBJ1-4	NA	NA	TGCGCCAGCAGCCAAGTGCAGGCGAACCCTAATGAAAAACTGTTTTTT	CASSQVQANPNEKLFF
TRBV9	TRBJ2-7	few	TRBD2	TGTGCCAGCAGCGTACATAGCGGGAGCGCCTACGAGCAGTACTTC	CASSVHSGSAYEQYF
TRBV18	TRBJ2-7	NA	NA	TGTGCCAGCTCACGTGACGGGTACGAGCAGTACTTC	CASSRDGYEQYF
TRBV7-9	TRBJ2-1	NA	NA	TGTGCCAGCAGCCTTCTAGGTTGGAGCTCCTACAATGAGCAGTTCTTC	CASSLLGWSSYNEQFF
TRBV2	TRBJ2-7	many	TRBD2	TGTGCCAGCAGTGGGACTAGCCACGAGCAGTACTTC	CASSGTSHEQYF
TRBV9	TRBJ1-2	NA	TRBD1	TGTGCCAGCAGTAGGGGACAGAACTATGGCTACACCTTC	CASSRGQNYGYTF
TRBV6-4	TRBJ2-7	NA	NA	TGTGCCAGCAGTGACTCTGAACAAACCCGCCCCGAGCAGTACTTC	CASSDSEQTRPEQYF
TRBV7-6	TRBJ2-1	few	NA	TGTGCCAGCAGCTATCGAGACCACGAGCAGTTCTTC	CASSYRDHEQFF
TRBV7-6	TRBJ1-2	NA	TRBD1	TGTGCCAGCAGCTCCGAACAGGGGAAATATGGCTACACCTTC	CASSSEQGKYGYTF
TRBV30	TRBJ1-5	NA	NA	TGTGCCTGGAGTGTTGGGACTAGCGGGCATAGCAATCAGCCCCAGCATTTT	CAWSVGTSGHSNQPQHF
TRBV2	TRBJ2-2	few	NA	TGTGCCAGCAGTGTCCAACTAGCCCAGACCACCGGGGAGCTGTTTTTT	CASSVQLAQTTGELFF
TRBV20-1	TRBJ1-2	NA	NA	TGCAGTGCTAGGGGGGAGGCAGTCAATCTCTTC	CSARGEAVNLF
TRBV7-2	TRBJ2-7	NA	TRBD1	TGTGCCAGCAGCCCCCGGGCCGGGACAGGCCTATTCGTCTCCTACGAGCAGTACTTC	CASSPRAGTGLFVSYEQYF
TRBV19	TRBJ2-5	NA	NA	TGTGCCAGTAGTATCCGTAGCGGTAGCAAAGAGACCCAGTACTTC	CASSIRSGSKETQYF
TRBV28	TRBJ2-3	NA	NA	TGTGCCAGCAGTTTTCGAGGGGACGCAGATACGCAGTATTTT	CASSFRGDADTQYF
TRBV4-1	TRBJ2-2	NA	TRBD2	TGCGCCAGCAGCCGAGGACTAGCGTACGAGATGGCCGGGGAGCTGTTTTTT	CASSRGLAYEMAGELFF
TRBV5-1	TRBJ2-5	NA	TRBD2	TGCGCCAGCAGATCCAGACTAGCGGGAGACGAGACCCAGTACTTC	CASRSRLAGDETQYF
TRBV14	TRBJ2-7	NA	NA	TGTGCCAGCAGCCAGACAAATAACTACGAGCAGTACTTC	CASSQTNNYEQYF
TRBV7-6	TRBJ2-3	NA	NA	TGTGCCAGCAGCTTAGGCCAAACGCAGTATTTT	CASSLGQTQYF
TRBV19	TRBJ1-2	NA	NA	TGTGCCAGTAGTATGGTGGACCGGTCCAGGGGCTACACCTTC	CASSMVDRSRGYTF
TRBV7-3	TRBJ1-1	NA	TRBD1	TGTGCCAGCAGTTCGGACAGGGCCGGCACTGAAGCTTTCTTT	CASSSDRAGTEAFF
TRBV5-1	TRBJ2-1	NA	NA	TGCGCCAGCAGCACCGGGGACAACTACAATGAGCAGTTCTTC	CASSTGDNYNEQFF
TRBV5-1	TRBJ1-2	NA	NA	TGCGCCAGCAGCTCCCCCAGCGCCCACACGGCCTATGGCTACACCTTC	CASSSPSAHTAYGYTF
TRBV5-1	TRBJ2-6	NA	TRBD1	TGCGCCAGCAGCTCAGGGGGCTCCGGGGCCAACGTCCTGACTTTC	CASSSGGSGANVLTF
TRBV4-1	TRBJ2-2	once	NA	TGCGCCAGCAGCCAAAGGGGCGGAGACACCGGGGAGCTGTTTTTT	CASSQRGGDTGELFF
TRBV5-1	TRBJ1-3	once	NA	TGCGCCAGCAGCTCAGCTTCTGGAAACACCATATATTTT	CASSSASGNTIYF
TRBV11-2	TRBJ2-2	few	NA	TGTGCCAGCAGCTTAGATCCGACAGACGAGCTGTTTTTT	CASSLDPTDELFF
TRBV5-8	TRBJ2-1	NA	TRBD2	TGTGCCAGCAGCTTGGTCGGGACTAGCGGGAGTTCCAATGAGCAGTTCTTC	CASSLVGTSGSSNEQFF
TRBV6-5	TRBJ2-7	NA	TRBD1	TGTGCCAGCAGTAGAGGACAGGGGTCCTACGAGCAGTACTTC	CASSRGQGSYEQYF
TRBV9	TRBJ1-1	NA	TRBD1	TGTGCCAGCAGCGTGTTGCCGGGGACAGGGTTAATGAATCGCATGAACACTGAAGCTTTCTTT	CASSVLPGTGLMNRMNTEAFF
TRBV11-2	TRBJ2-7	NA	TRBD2	TGTGCCAGCAGCTCCAGCCAGACTAGCGGGAGTCTTGTGCAGTACTTC	CASSSSQTSGSLVQYF